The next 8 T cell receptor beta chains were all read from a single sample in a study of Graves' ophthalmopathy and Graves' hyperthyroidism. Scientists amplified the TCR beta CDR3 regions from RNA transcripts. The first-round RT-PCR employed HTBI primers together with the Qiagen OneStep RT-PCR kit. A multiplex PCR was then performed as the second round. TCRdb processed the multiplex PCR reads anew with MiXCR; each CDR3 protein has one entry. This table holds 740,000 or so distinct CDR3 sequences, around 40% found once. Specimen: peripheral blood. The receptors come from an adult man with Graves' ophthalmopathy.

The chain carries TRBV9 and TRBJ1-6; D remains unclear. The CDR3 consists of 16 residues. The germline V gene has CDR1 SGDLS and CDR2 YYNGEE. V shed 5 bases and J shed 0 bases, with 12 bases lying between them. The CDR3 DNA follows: TGTGCCAGCAGTTTCGCCAGGAGCTCCTATAATTCACCCCTCCACTTT. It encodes CASSFARSSYNSPLHF. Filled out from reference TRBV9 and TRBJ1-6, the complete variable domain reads DSGVTQTPKHLITATGQRVTLRCSPRSGDLSVYWYQQSLDQGLQFLIQYYNGEERAKGNILERFSAQQFPDLHSELNLSSLELGDSALYFCASSFARSSYNSPLHFGNGTRLTVT.

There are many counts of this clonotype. In DNA form, the CDR3 reads TGCAGCGTCAGCAGGGACAGGGTCTCCTACGAGCAGTACTTC. Translating it yields CSVSRDRVSYEQYF. The V and J genes are TRBV29-1 and TRBJ2-7; 9 bases line up with TRBD1. Germline CDR1 is SQVTM and CDR2 is ANQGSEA. CDR3 length: 14 residues. The junction had 6 bases not matched to a gene; V was cut back by 6 bases and J by 0 bases.

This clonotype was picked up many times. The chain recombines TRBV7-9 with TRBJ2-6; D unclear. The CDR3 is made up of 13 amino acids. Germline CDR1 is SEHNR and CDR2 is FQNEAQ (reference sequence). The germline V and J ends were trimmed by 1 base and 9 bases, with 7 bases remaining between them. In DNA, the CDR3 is TGTGCCAGCAGCTTAGGGACGGTCAACGTCCTGACTTTC. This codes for CASSLGTVNVLTF.

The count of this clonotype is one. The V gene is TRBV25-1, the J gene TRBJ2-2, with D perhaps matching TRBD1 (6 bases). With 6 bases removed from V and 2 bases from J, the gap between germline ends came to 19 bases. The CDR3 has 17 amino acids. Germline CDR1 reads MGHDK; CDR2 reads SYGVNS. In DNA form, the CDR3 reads TGTGCCAGCAGCCACGACCCACAGGGCGGAAACACCGGGGAGCTGTTTTTT. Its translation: CASSHDPQGGNTGELFF.

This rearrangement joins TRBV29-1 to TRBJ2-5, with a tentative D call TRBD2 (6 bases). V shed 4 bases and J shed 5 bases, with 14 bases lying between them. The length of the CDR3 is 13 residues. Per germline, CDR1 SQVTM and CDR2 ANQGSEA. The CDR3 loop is CSVAQGGLETQYF. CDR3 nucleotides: TGCAGCGTTGCCCAGGGAGGCTTGGAGACCCAGTACTTC.

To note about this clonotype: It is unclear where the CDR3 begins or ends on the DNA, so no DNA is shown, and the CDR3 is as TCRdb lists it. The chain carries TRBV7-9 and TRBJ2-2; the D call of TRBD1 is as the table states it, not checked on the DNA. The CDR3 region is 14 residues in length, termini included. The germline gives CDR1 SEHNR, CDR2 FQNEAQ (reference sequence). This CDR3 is CASSWGQGPGSCFF.

CDR3 sequence: CASSVEGEQYF. The CDR3, as DNA: TGTGCCAGCAGCGTAGAGGGCGAGCAGTACTTC. V and J are TRBV9 and TRBJ2-7, with D uncertain. V was clipped by 0 bases and J by 6 bases, with 4 bases between them. Germline V CDR1 and CDR2: SGDLS, YYNGEE. The CDR3 runs to 11 residues.

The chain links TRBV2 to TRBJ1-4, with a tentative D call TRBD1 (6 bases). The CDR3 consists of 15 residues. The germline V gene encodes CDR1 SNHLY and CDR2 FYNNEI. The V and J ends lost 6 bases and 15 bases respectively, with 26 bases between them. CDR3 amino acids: CASSPQGIVSTKMFF. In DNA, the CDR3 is TGTGCCAGCAGCCCCCAGGGGATAGTCAGTACGAAGATGTTTTTT.